This T cell receptor beta chain was documented in a study of blood T cell repertoires in COVID-19. The repertoire was sequenced with immunoSEQ multiplex PCR; TCRdb's copy has only in-frame clones and lacks some. The data show roughly 52,000 clones, 86% seen once. This CDR3 has 15 residues. V shed 4 bases and J shed 7 bases, with 18 bases lying between them. Germline CDR1 is SGHRS and CDR2 is YFSETQ. Sequencing used peripheral blood. This TCR was recovered from a woman older than 75 with acute or convalescent COVID-19. The chain carries TRBV5-1 and TRBJ1-5, with a weak D call TRBD1 (6 bases). CDR3 nucleotides: TGCGCCAGCAGCCCAACCGTTGGGGGCGTGCAGCCCCAGCATTTT. Protein product: CASSPTVGGVQPQHF. Based on the CDR3 plus reference TRBV5-1 and TRBJ1-5, the full variable domain is KAGVTQTPRYLIKTRGQQVTLSCSPISGHRSVSWYQQTPGQGLQFLFEYFSETQRNKGNFPGRFSGRQFSNSRSEMNVSTLELGDSALYLCASSPTVGGVQPQHFGDGTRLSIL.